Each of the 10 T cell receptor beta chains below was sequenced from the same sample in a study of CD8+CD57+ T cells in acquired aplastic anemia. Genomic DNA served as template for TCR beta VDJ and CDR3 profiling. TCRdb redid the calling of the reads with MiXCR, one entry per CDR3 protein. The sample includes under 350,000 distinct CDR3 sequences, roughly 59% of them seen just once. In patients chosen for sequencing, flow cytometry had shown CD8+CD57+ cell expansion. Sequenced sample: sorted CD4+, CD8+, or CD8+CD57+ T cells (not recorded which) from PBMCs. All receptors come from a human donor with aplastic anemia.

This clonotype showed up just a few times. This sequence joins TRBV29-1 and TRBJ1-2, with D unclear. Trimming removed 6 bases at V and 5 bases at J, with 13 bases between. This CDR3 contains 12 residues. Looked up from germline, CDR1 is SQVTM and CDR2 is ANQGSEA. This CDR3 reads CSVAELVYGYTF. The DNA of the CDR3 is TGCAGCGTGGCCGAGTTAGTTTATGGCTACACCTTC.

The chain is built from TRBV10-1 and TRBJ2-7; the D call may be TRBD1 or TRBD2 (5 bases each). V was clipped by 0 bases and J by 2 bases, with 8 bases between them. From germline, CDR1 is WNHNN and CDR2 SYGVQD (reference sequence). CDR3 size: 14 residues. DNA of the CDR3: TGCGCCAGCAGTGAGTCGGGGGAGACCTACGAGCAGTACTTC. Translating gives CASSESGETYEQYF.

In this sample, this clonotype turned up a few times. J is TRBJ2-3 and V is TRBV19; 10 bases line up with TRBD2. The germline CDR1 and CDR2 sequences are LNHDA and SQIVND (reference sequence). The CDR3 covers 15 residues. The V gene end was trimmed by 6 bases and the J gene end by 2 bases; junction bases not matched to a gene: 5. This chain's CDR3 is CASRGTSAYTDTQYF. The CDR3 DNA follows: TGTGCCAGTAGGGGGACTAGCGCCTACACAGATACGCAGTATTTT. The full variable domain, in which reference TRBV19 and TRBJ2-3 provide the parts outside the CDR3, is DGGITQSPKYLFRKEGQNVTLSCEQNLNHDAMYWYRQDPGQGLRLIYYSQIVNDFQKGDIAEGYSVSREKKESFPLTVTSAQKNPTAFYLCASRGTSAYTDTQYFGPGTRLTVL.

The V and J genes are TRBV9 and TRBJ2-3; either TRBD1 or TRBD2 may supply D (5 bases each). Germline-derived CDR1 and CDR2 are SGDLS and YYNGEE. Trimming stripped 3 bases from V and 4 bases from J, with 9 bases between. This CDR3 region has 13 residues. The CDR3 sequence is CASSGGSADTQYF. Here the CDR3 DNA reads TGTGCCAGCAGCGGGGGGTCTGCAGATACGCAGTATTTT.

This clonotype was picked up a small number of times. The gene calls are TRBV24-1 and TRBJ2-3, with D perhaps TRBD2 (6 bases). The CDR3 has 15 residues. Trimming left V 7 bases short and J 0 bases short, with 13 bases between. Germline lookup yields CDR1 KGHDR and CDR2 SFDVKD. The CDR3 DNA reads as TGTGCCACCAGGCCCTCCGGGACTAGCACAGATACGCAGTATTTT. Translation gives CATRPSGTSTDTQYF.

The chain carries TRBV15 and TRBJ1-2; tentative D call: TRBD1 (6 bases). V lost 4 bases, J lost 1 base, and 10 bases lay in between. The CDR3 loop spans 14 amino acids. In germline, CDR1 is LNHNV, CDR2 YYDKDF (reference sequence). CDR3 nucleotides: TGTGCCACCAGCATCTTACAGGGTAACTATGGCTACACCTTC. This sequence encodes CATSILQGNYGYTF.

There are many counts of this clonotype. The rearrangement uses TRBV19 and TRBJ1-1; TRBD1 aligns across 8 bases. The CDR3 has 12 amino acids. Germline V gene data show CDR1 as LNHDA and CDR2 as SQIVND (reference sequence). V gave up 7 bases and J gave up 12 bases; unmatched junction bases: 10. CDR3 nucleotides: TGTGCCAGTAACCCCTCGGACAGGGCCCCTTTCTTT. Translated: CASNPSDRAPFF. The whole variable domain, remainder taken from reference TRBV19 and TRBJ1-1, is DGGITQSPKYLFRKEGQNVTLSCEQNLNHDAMYWYRQDPGQGLRLIYYSQIVNDFQKGDIAEGYSVSREKKESFPLTVTSAQKNPTAFYLCASNPSDRAPFFGQGTRLTVV.

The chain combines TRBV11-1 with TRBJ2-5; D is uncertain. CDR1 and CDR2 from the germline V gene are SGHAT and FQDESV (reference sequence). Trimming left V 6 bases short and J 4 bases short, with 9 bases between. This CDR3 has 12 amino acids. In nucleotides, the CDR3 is TGTGCCAGCAGGGGATATGGAGAGACCCAGTACTTC. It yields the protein CASRGYGETQYF.

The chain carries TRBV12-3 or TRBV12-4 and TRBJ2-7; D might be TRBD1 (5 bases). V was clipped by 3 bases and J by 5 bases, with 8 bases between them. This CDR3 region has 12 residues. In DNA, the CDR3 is TGTGCCAGCAGTTTCCAGGGCGACGAGCAGTACTTC. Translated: CASSFQGDEQYF.

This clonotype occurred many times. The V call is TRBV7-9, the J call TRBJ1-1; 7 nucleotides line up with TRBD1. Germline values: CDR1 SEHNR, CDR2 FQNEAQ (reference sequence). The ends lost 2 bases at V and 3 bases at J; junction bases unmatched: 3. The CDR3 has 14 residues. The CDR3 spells CASSLSQGDTEAFF. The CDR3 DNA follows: TGTGCCAGCAGCTTATCTCAGGGGGACACTGAAGCTTTCTTT.